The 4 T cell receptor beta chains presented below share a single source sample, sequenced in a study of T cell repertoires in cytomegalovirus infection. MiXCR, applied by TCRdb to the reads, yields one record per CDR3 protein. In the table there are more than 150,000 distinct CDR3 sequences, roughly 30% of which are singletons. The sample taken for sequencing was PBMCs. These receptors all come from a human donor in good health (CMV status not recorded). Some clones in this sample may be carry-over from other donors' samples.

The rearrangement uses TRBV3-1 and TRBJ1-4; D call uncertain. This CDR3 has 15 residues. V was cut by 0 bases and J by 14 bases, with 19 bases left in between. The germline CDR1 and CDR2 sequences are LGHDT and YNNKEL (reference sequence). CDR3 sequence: CASSQDVGHGVELFF. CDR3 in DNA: TGTGCCAGCAGCCAAGATGTGGGCCATGGGGTAGAGCTGTTTTTT.

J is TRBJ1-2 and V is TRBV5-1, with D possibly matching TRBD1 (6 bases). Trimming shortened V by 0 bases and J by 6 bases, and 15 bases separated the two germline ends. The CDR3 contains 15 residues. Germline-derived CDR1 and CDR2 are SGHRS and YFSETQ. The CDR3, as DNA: TGCGCCAGCAGCTTGGAAGGGGGAATCGGTGATGGCTACACCTTC. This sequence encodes CASSLEGGIGDGYTF.

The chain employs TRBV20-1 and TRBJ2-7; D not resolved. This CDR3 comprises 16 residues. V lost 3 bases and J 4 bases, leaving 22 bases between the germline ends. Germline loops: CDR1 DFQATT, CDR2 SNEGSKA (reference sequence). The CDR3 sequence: CSASSHTAALIYEQYF. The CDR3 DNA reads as TGCAGTGCTAGTAGCCATACGGCAGCCCTTATTTACGAGCAGTACTTC.

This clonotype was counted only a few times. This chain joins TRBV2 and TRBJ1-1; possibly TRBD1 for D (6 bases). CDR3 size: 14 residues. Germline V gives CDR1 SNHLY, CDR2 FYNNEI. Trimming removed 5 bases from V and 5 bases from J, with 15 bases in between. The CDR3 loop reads CASSNKGGETEAFF. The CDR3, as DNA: TGTGCCAGCAGTAATAAGGGGGGTGAGACTGAAGCTTTCTTT.